This T cell receptor beta chain was captured by sequencing in a study of T cell changes during pregnancy in multiple sclerosis. Concerning this clone itself: The sample carries other DNA sequences with the same CDR3.

The CDR3 spans 14 residues. Germline V gene sequence: CDR1 SGHRS, CDR2 YFSETQ. Trimming pared 3 bases from V and 0 bases from J, leaving 4 bases between. Only in-frame clones appear in the TCRdb table, and some are missing; sequencing was by immunoSEQ multiplex PCR. There are 55,000 to 75,000 clones in the sample; 90% to 95% occur only once, and about 2% lies in the top ten. This specimen consisted of peripheral blood, obtained in the third trimester of pregnancy. The V call is TRBV5-1, the J call TRBJ2-6; D is undetermined. This TCR was sampled from a female donor in good health, enrolled as a control in a pregnancy study. The CDR3 region is CASSSSSGANVLTF. Written as DNA, the CDR3 is TGCGCCAGCAGCTCTAGCTCTGGGGCCAACGTCCTGACTTTC.